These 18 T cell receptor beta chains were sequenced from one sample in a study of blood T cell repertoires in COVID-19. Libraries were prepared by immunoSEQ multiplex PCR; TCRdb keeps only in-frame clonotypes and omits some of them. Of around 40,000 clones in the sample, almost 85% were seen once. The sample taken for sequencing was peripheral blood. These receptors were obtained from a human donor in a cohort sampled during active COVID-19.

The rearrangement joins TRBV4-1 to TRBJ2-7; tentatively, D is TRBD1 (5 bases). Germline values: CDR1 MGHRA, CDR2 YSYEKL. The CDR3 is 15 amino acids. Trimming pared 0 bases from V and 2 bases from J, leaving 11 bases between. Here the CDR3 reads CASSQDPTGTYEQYF. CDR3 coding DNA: TGCGCCAGCAGCCAAGATCCTACAGGCACCTACGAGCAGTACTTC.

Here the CDR3 DNA reads TGTGCCAGCAGCCAAGTGGGACAGGGGACTTACGAAAAACTGTTTTTT. It encodes CASSQVGQGTYEKLFF. V usage is TRBV4-2 and J usage is TRBJ1-4; 10 bases line up with TRBD1. J was trimmed by 8 bases and V by 1 base; bases with no gene match: 7. The CDR3 has 16 amino acids. Germline V lookup: CDR1 LGHNA, CDR2 YNFKEQ.

The CDR3 DNA sequence: TGTGCCAGCAAGGGACAAGGGAACACTGAAGCTTTCTTT. Its translation: CASKGQGNTEAFF. The chain has TRBV5-6 and TRBJ1-1; the D gene is possibly TRBD1 (6 bases). CDR1 is SGHDT, CDR2 YYEEEE, per germline. The CDR3 length is 13 residues. Trimming removed 6 bases at V and 1 base at J, with 10 bases between.

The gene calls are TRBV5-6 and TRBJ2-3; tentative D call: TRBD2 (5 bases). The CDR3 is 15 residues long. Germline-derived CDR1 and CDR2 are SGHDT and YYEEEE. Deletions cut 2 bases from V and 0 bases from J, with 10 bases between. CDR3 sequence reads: CASSFGLTSTDTQYF. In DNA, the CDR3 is TGTGCCAGCAGCTTCGGACTGACTAGCACAGATACGCAGTATTTT.

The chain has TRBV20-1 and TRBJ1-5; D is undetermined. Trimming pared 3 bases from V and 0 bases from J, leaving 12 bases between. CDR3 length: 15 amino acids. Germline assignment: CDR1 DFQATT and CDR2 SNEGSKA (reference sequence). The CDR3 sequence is CSASVGLISNQPQHF. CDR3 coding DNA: TGCAGTGCTAGTGTTGGGCTGATTAGCAATCAGCCCCAGCATTTT.

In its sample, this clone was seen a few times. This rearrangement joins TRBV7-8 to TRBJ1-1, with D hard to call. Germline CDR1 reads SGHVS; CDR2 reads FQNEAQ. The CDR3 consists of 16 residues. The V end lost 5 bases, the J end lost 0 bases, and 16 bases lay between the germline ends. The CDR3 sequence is CASSIEGRILNTEAFF. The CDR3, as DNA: TGTGCCAGCAGCATCGAAGGGAGGATTTTGAACACTGAAGCTTTCTTT.

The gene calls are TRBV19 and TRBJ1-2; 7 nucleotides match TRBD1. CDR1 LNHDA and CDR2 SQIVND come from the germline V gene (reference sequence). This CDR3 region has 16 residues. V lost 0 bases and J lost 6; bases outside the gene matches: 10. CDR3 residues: CASSIEAGTVFNGYTF. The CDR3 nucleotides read TGTGCCAGTAGTATAGAGGCCGGGACAGTCTTTAATGGCTACACCTTC.

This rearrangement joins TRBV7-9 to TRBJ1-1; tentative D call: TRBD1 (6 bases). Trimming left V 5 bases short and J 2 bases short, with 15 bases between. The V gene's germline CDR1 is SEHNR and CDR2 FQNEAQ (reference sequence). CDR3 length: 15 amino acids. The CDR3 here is CASSHWGLVNTEAFF. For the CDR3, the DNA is TGTGCCAGCAGCCACTGGGGGCTGGTAAACACTGAAGCTTTCTTT.

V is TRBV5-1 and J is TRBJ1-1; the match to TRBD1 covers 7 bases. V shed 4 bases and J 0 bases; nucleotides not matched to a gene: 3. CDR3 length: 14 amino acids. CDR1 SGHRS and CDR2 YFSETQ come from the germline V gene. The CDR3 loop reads CASSRDSLNTEAFF. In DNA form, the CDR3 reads TGCGCCAGCAGCCGGGACAGTCTGAACACTGAAGCTTTCTTT. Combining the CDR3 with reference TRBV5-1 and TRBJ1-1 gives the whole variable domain KAGVTQTPRYLIKTRGQQVTLSCSPISGHRSVSWYQQTPGQGLQFLFEYFSETQRNKGNFPGRFSGRQFSNSRSEMNVSTLELGDSALYLCASSRDSLNTEAFFGQGTRLTVV.

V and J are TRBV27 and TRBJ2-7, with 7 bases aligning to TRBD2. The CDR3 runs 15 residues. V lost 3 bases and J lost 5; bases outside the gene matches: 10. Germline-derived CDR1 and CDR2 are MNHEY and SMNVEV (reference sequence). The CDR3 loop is CASSFRAGVLNEQYF. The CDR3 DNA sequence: TGTGCCAGCAGTTTCAGGGCGGGAGTTCTCAACGAGCAGTACTTC.

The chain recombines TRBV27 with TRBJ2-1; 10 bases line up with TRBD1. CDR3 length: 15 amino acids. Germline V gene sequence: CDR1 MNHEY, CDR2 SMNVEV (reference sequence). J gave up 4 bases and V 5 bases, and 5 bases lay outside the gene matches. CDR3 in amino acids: CASSRGQGIYNEQFF. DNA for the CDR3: TGTGCCAGCAGTAGGGGACAGGGGATTTACAATGAGCAGTTCTTC.

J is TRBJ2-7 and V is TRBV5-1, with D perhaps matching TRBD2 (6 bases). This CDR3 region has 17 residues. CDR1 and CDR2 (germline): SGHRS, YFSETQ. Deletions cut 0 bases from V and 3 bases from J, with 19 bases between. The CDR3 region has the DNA TGCGCCAGCAGCTTGGTGGGGGGAGGTACAGCAAGCTACGAGCAGTACTTC. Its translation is CASSLVGGGTASYEQYF.

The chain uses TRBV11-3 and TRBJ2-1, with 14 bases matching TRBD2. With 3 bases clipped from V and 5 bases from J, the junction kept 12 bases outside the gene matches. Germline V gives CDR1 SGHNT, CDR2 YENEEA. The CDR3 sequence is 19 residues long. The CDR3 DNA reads TGTGCCAGCAGCTTCTCCGGGACTAGCGGGAGTTCTGCCCACAATGAGCAGTTCTTC. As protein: CASSFSGTSGSSAHNEQFF.

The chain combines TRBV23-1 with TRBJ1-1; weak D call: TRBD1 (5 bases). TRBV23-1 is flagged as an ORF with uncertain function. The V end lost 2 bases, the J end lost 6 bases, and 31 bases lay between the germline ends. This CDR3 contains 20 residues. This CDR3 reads CASSQIVWGREGYHRAEAFF. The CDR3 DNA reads TGCGCCAGCAGTCAAATCGTGTGGGGCAGGGAGGGGTATCATCGTGCTGAAGCTTTCTTT.

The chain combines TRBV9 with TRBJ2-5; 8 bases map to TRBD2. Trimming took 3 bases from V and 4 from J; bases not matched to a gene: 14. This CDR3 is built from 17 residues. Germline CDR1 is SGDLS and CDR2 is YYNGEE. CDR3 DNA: TGTGCCAGCAGCGACGGGACTCTTAGCGGGGTGACAGAGACCCAGTACTTC. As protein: CASSDGTLSGVTETQYF.

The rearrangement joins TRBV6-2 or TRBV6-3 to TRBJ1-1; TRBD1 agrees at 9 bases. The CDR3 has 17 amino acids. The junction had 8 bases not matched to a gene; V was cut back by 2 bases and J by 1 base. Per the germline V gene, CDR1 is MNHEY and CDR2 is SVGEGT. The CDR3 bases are TGTGCCAGCAGTTACGGGGGGACAGGGTGGCCGAACACTGAAGCTTTCTTT. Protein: CASSYGGTGWPNTEAFF.

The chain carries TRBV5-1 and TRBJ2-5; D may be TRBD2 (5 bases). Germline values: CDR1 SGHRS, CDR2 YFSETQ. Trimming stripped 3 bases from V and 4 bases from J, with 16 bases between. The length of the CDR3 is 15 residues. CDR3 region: CASSSGSGSGETQYF. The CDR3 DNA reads TGCGCCAGCAGCTCGGGATCGGGGTCAGGAGAGACCCAGTACTTC.

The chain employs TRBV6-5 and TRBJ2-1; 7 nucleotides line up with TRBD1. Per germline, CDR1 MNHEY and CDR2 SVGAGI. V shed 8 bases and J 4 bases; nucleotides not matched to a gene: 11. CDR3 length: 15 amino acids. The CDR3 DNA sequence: TGTGCCAGCGGCCAGGGGCAGGGGGATTACAATGAGCAGTTCTTC. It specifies CASGQGQGDYNEQFF.